This record looks at one T cell receptor beta chain sequence and its context. The CDR3 loop spans 11 amino acids. V was clipped by 10 bases and J by 3 bases, with 10 bases between them. Germline V CDR1 and CDR2: MNHEY, SVGAGI. Generated by immunoSEQ multiplex PCR, the TCRdb table keeps only in-frame clones and is missing some. The table includes hundreds of thousands of clones, 85% to 90% detected once. These data come from a study of blood T cell repertoires in COVID-19. Study in general: Sources were T cells, B-cell-depleted T cells, or PBMCs; the material itself was cDNA or gDNA.

V usage is TRBV6-5 and J usage is TRBJ2-7; tentatively, D is TRBD2 (5 bases). The source of this sequence is a woman aged 18-29 years with acute or convalescent COVID-19. Sequencing input: peripheral blood. As DNA, the CDR3 is TGTGCCACCCACAGCGGCTACGAGCAGTACTTC. It specifies CATHSGYEQYF.